This TCR beta chain was captured by sequencing in a study of CD8 T cells in ankylosing spondylitis. Study observations and caveats: Clones linked with disease were CD8+ and fairly uncommon in the peripheral blood.

This clonotype came up a few times. Its specificity is not known. Preparation of TCR beta libraries was done by quantitative 5'-RACE with molecular barcodes. TCRdb reanalysed the 5' RACE reads using MiXCR and keeps one entry per CDR3 protein. Here the sample spans under 250,000 distinct CDR3 sequences, roughly 8.2% being singletons. The sequenced material came from blood, either unsorted or a sorted T cell fraction (not recorded which). The clonotype comes from a female donor with ankylosing spondylitis or in good health (not recorded which).

The CDR3 DNA reads as TGTGCCAGCAGCCAAGAGACCACCCCCCCTGGGGCCAACGTCCTGACTTTC. Encoded protein: CASSQETTPPGANVLTF. This chain joins TRBV4-2 and TRBJ2-6; D is undetermined. CDR1 is LGHNA, CDR2 YNFKEQ, per germline. Deletions cut 0 bases from V and 2 bases from J, with 11 bases between. There are 17 residues in the CDR3.